This T cell receptor beta chain was identified during a study of T-cell reconstitution after alpha-beta-depleted transplantation in children. The TCRbeta library incorporated unique molecular identifiers. TCRdb re-derived calls from the PCR reads in MiXCR, one entry per CDR3 protein. The sample records about 540,000 distinct CDR3 sequences, around 20% being singletons. Germline V lookup: CDR1 SEHNR, CDR2 FQNEAQ (reference sequence). The CDR3 extends over 14 amino acids. V lost 5 bases, J lost 6 bases, and 13 bases lay in between. The sequenced sample was PBMCs from the stem cell graft donor, obtained from the stem cell graft. The TCR was taken from a human donor who donated a stem cell graft to a child with acute lymphoblastic leukemia. The chain has TRBV7-9 and TRBJ2-2; D unclear. The CDR3: CASSAHVDPGELFF. In DNA, the CDR3 is TGTGCCAGCAGCGCACACGTGGACCCCGGGGAGCTGTTTTTT.